What follows are 24 T cell receptor beta chains derived from one specimen sequenced in a study of OX40 agonist ivuxolimab in advanced cancers. The protocol was immunoSEQ multiplex PCR, while the TCRdb copy is restricted to in-frame clones and leaves out a portion. The sample includes almost 45,000 clones, around 90% of them seen just once. Sample: CD4+ or CD8+ T cells sorted from blood, taken in a trial of the OX40 agonist ivuxolimab. Receptors originate from an adult with an advanced solid tumor such as melanoma, head and neck, liver or kidney cancer.

This chain connects TRBV5-1 to TRBJ1-4; 8 bases match TRBD1. The CDR3 runs to 15 residues. The trim removed 7 bases at V and 0 bases at J, leaving 5 bases unmatched. Per germline, CDR1 SGHRS and CDR2 YFSETQ. The CDR3 nucleotides are TGCGCCAGCCGCGGGACAGGAGCAACTAATGAAAAACTGTTTTTT. Protein sequence: CASRGTGATNEKLFF.

This clone was seen just once. The chain links TRBV4-2 to TRBJ2-2; a possible D gene is TRBD1 (5 bases). Trimming cost V 6 bases and J 3 bases, with 5 bases left between them. The CDR3 loop spans 12 amino acids. The germline CDR1 and CDR2 sequences are LGHNA and YNFKEQ. DNA of the CDR3: TGTGCCAGCAGAGGGGACACCGGGGAGCTGTTTTTT. Translated, it gives CASRGDTGELFF.

This clone was detected only once. V is TRBV28 and J is TRBJ1-5; 7 positions agree with TRBD1. The CDR3 consists of 14 residues. V gave up 6 bases and J gave up 6 bases; unmatched junction bases: 8. The germline CDR1 and CDR2 sequences are MDHEN and SYDVKM. For the CDR3, the DNA is TGTGCCAGCAGCCTCGACAGGGAATTTCAGCCCCAGCATTTT. Protein sequence: CASSLDREFQPQHF.

V and J are TRBV27 and TRBJ2-6, with no clear D. Germline-derived CDR1 and CDR2 are MNHEY and SMNVEV (reference sequence). This CDR3 spans 15 amino acids. V was shortened by 3 bases and J by 1 base, with 7 bases between the two germline ends. The CDR3 sequence is CASSLLPSGANVLTF. The DNA for the CDR3 is TGTGCCAGCAGTTTGCTTCCTTCTGGGGCCAACGTCCTGACTTTC.

The rearrangement links TRBV2 to TRBJ1-4; no clear D. The CDR3 covers 14 residues. V lost 9 bases and J 0 bases, leaving 11 bases between the germline ends. CDR1 and CDR2 from the germline V gene are SNHLY and FYNNEI. The CDR3 nucleotides read TGTGCCAGAAGCCAGGCAGCAACTAATGAAAAACTGTTTTTT. Protein sequence: CARSQAATNEKLFF.

This chain links TRBV13 with TRBJ2-3, with 7 positions matching TRBD2. V lost 5 bases to trimming and J lost 2 bases; unmatched junction nucleotides: 4. Germline lookup yields CDR1 PRHDT and CDR2 FYEKMQ (reference sequence). The CDR3 extends over 14 amino acids. CDR3 amino acids: CASSLGGYTDTQYF. The CDR3 region has the DNA TGTGCCAGCAGCCTCGGGGGGTACACAGATACGCAGTATTTT. The complete variable domain, with remaining parts taken from reference TRBV13 and TRBJ2-3, reads AAGVIQSPRHLIKEKRETATLKCYPIPRHDTVYWYQQGPGQDPQFLISFYEKMQSDKGSIPDRFSAQQFSDYHSELNMSSLELGDSALYFCASSLGGYTDTQYFGPGTRLTVL.

The chain employs TRBV7-8 and TRBJ2-7; 10 nucleotides line up with TRBD1. Germline V gene sequence: CDR1 SGHVS, CDR2 FQNEAQ. The CDR3 contains 12 residues. Trimming took 6 bases from V and 7 from J; bases not matched to a gene: 3. The CDR3 is CASSGTGEEQYF. The CDR3 region has the DNA TGTGCCAGCAGTGGGACAGGGGAAGAGCAGTACTTC.

The rearrangement uses TRBV30 and TRBJ1-3; D gene uncertain. V gave up 0 bases and J gave up 0 bases, with 6 bases separating them. The CDR3 covers 14 residues. The germline gives CDR1 GTSNPN, CDR2 SVGIG (reference sequence). The DNA of the CDR3 is TGTGCCTGGAGTGTATTCAGCTCTGGAAACACCATATATTTT. The encoded protein is CAWSVFSSGNTIYF.

This chain connects TRBV13 to TRBJ2-3; D remains unclear. This CDR3 comprises 17 residues. CDR1 is PRHDT, CDR2 FYEKMQ, per germline (reference sequence). Trimming took off 1 base at V and 1 base at J, with 15 bases between the two ends. This CDR3 is CASSLEGKDPGTDTQYF. The DNA of the CDR3 is TGTGCCAGCAGCTTAGAGGGAAAAGATCCAGGCACAGATACGCAGTATTTT.

The chain employs TRBV9 and TRBJ2-1; 12 nucleotides agree with TRBD2. This CDR3 has 15 amino acids. The V gene's germline CDR1 is SGDLS and CDR2 YYNGEE. Trimming took 7 bases from V and 5 from J; bases not matched to a gene: 7. In nucleotides, the CDR3 is TGTGCCAGCGGGTCTAGCGGGGGGGCCAACAATGAGCAGTTCTTC. The encoded protein is CASGSSGGANNEQFF.

The sample holds one count of this clone. Here the CDR3 reads CASSLAIRTYSYEQYF. The CDR3 region has the DNA TGTGCCAGCAGCTTAGCGATAAGGACATACTCCTACGAGCAGTACTTC. This sequence joins TRBV7-8 and TRBJ2-7; TRBD1 is a possible D gene (5 bases). V lost 0 bases, J lost 0 bases, and 12 bases lay in between. Looked up from germline, CDR1 is SGHVS and CDR2 is FQNEAQ. The CDR3 spans 16 residues.

The chain carries TRBV4-1 and TRBJ1-2; D ambiguous. Germline V gene data show CDR1 as MGHRA and CDR2 as YSYEKL. CDR3 length: 12 residues. Trimming removed 0 bases at V and 7 bases at J, with 6 bases between. CDR3 in DNA: TGCGCCAGCAGCCAAGATTACGGTGGCTACACCTTC. Its translation is CASSQDYGGYTF.

V is TRBV11-2 and J is TRBJ1-4, with 7 bases that match TRBD1. The CDR3 runs 15 residues. Per the germline V gene, CDR1 is SGHAT and CDR2 is FQNNGV. J lost 8 bases, V lost 5 bases, and 11 bases had no gene match. CDR3 nucleotide sequence: TGTGCCAGCAGCACCTCCAGGGGGAAGAGAGAAAAACTGTTTTTT. It translates to CASSTSRGKREKLFF.

Notes on this clone: Germline and junction disagree at one end, which may indicate a read error. The V gene is TRBV7-3, the J gene TRBJ1-1; 9 bases align to TRBD1. CDR1 is SGHTA, CDR2 FQGTGA, per germline. The length of the CDR3 is 19 residues. CDR3 protein: CASSNYWDRVVGPNNEAFF. CDR3 in DNA: TGTGCCAGCAGCAATTACTGGGACAGGGTAGTTGGACCCAACAATGAAGCTTTCTTT.

The V and J genes are TRBV28 and TRBJ2-1, with a weak D call TRBD2 (6 bases). The CDR3 has 14 residues. V lost 6 bases and J lost 1, with 10 bases in between. Germline loops: CDR1 MDHEN, CDR2 SYDVKM. The CDR3 DNA sequence: TGTGCCAGCAGGGCCGGGACTTCCTACAATGAGCAGTTCTTC. Protein sequence: CASRAGTSYNEQFF.

V is TRBV5-5 and J is TRBJ2-7, with 8 bases fitting TRBD1. Germline V lookup: CDR1 SGHKS, CDR2 YYEKEE (reference sequence). Germline trimming cut 0 bases from V and 6 bases from J; bases unmatched to any gene: 5. The CDR3 consists of 14 residues. The CDR3 region is CASSLVTGETEQYV. In DNA, the CDR3 is TGTGCCAGCAGCTTGGTGACAGGGGAGACCGAGCAGTACGTC.

J is TRBJ2-5 and V is TRBV5-1; the D is unclear. Trimming took off 4 bases at V and 0 bases at J, with 13 bases between the two ends. CDR1 SGHRS and CDR2 YFSETQ come from the germline V gene. The CDR3 runs 15 residues. The CDR3 here is CASSTIPANQETQYF. DNA for the CDR3: TGCGCCAGCAGCACTATTCCAGCAAACCAAGAGACCCAGTACTTC.

This clone appeared a single time. The chain couples TRBV7-9 to TRBJ1-2, with a tentative D call TRBD1 (6 bases). There are 14 residues in the CDR3. The V end lost 5 bases, the J end lost 4 bases, and 14 bases lay between the germline ends. Germline CDR1 and CDR2: SEHNR and FQNEAQ (reference sequence). CDR3 DNA sequence: TGTGCCAGCAGCAACCCGGGGGGCACCTATGGCTACACCTTC. As protein: CASSNPGGTYGYTF.

The rearrangement uses TRBV5-4 and TRBJ2-7; 7 bases agree with TRBD1. Trimming removed 4 bases from V and 3 bases from J; junction bases left unmatched: 7. CDR1 is SGHNT, CDR2 YYREEE, per germline (reference sequence). CDR3 length: 14 amino acids. For the CDR3, the DNA is TGTGCCAGCAGCGTAGGGGACAGCAACTACGAGCAGTACTTC. It codes for CASSVGDSNYEQYF.

The chain uses TRBV4-1 and TRBJ2-5; D possibly matches TRBD1 or TRBD2 (5 bases each). With 0 bases removed from V and 3 bases from J, the gap between germline ends came to 11 bases. Germline loops: CDR1 MGHRA, CDR2 YSYEKL. The CDR3 loop spans 15 amino acids. CDR3 residues: CASSQEGRVEETQYF. The CDR3, as DNA: TGCGCCAGCAGCCAAGAGGGACGGGTGGAAGAGACCCAGTACTTC.

The chain couples TRBV5-1 to TRBJ2-1; D is perhaps TRBD2 (5 bases). In germline, CDR1 is SGHRS, CDR2 YFSETQ. Trimming left V 4 bases short and J 2 bases short, with 7 bases between. The CDR3 totals 13 residues. CDR3 coding DNA: TGCGCCAGCAGCGGACTCACCTACAATGAGCAGTTCTTC. Translation gives CASSGLTYNEQFF.

The rearrangement joins TRBV11-2 to TRBJ2-5, with D possibly being TRBD1 or TRBD2 (6 bases each). Trimming stripped 2 bases from V and 2 bases from J, with 9 bases between. Germline assignment: CDR1 SGHAT and CDR2 FQNNGV. The CDR3 is made up of 14 amino acids. CDR3 residues: CASSLLGGQETQYF. CDR3 nucleotides: TGTGCCAGCAGCTTACTAGGGGGGCAAGAGACCCAGTACTTC.

The chain joins TRBV4-3 to TRBJ2-1; 10 positions agree with TRBD2. The trim removed 4 bases at V and 8 bases at J, leaving 14 bases unmatched. This CDR3 has 17 residues. CDR1 and CDR2 from the germline V gene are LGHNA and YSLEER. CDR3 sequence: CASSLGLAGAYLHEQFF. The CDR3 DNA is TGCGCCAGCAGCCTTGGCCTAGCGGGGGCCTACTTACATGAGCAGTTCTTC.

The gene calls are TRBV5-4 and TRBJ1-2; tentative D call: TRBD1 (5 bases). Germline V CDR1 and CDR2: SGHNT, YYREEE (reference sequence). The length of the CDR3 is 12 residues. V dropped 3 bases and J dropped 6 bases, with 9 bases sitting between them. In nucleotides, the CDR3 is TGTGCCAGCAGCTGGCAGGGAAATGGCTACACCTTC. This encodes CASSWQGNGYTF.